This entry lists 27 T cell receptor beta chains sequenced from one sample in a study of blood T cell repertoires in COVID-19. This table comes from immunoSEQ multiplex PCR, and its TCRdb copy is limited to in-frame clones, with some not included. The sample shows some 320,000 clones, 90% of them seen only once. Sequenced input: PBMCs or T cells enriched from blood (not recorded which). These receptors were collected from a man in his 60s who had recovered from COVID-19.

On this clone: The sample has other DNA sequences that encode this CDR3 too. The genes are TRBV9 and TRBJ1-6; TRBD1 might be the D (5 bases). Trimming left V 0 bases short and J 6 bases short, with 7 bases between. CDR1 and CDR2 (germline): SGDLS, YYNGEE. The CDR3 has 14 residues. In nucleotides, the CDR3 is TGTGCCAGCAGCGTAGGCCAGGGTAATTCACCCCTCCACTTT. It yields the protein CASSVGQGNSPLHF.

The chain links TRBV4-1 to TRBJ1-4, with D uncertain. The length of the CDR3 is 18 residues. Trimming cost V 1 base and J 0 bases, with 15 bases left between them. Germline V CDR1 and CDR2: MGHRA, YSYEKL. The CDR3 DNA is TGCGCCAGCAGCCAAGGACAATCGGGGATCCCAACTAATGAAAAACTGTTTTTT. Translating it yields CASSQGQSGIPTNEKLFF.

The chain's CDR3 is CATGTGGFYNSPLHF. The CDR3 DNA reads as TGTGCAACCGGGACAGGGGGCTTCTATAATTCACCCCTCCACTTT. The chain couples TRBV25-1 to TRBJ1-6; 12 bases agree with TRBD1. Germline V lookup: CDR1 MGHDK, CDR2 SYGVNS. There are 15 residues in the CDR3.

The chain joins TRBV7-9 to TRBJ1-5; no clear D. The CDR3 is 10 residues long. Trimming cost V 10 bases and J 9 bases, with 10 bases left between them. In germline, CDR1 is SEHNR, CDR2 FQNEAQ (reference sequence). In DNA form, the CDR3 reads TGTGCCATCGGCGAGGGGCCCCAGCATTTT. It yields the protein CAIGEGPQHF.

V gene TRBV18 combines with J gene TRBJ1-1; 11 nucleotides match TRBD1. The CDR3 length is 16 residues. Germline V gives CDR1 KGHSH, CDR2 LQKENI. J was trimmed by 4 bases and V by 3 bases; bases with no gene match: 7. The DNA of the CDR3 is TGTGCCAGCTCACCCCGGGACAGGGGGTCTGGCACTGAAGCTTTCTTT. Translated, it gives CASSPRDRGSGTEAFF.

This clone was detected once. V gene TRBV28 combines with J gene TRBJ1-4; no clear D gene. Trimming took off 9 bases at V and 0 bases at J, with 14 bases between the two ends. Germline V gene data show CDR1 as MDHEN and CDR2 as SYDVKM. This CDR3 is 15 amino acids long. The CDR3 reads CASLPGGPTNEKLFF. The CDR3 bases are TGTGCCAGTCTCCCGGGAGGGCCAACTAATGAAAAACTGTTTTTT. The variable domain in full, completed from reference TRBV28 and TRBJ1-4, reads DVKVTQSSRYLVKRTGEKVFLECVQDMDHENMFWYRQDPGLGLRLIYFSYDVKMKEKGDIPEGYSVSREKKERFSLILESASTNQTSMYLCASLPGGPTNEKLFFGSGTQLSVL.

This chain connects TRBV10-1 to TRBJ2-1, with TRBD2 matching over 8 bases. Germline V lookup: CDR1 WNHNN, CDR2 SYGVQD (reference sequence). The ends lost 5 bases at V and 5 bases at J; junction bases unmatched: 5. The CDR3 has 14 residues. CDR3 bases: TGCGCCAGCAGTTTAGCGGGACGAAACAATGAGCAGTTCTTC. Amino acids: CASSLAGRNNEQFF.

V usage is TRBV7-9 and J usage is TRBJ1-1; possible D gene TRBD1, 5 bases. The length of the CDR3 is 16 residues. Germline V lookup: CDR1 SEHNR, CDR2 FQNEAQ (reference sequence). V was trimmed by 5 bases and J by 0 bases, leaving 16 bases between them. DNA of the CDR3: TGTGCCAGCAGCACGGACATATCTTTAATGAACACTGAAGCTTTCTTT. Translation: CASSTDISLMNTEAFF. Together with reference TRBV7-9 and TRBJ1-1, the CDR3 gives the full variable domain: DTGVSQNPRHKITKRGQNVTFRCDPISEHNRLYWYRQTLGQGPEFLTYFQNEAQLEKSRLLSDRFSAERPKGSFSTLEIQRTEQGDSAMYLCASSTDISLMNTEAFFGQGTRLTVV.

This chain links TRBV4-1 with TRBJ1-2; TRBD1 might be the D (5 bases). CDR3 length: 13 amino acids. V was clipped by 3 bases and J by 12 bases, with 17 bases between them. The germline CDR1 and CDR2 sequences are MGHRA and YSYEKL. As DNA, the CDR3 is TGCGCCAGCAGCCATAAGGAGGAGGGGCGGAACACCTTC. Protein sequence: CASSHKEEGRNTF.

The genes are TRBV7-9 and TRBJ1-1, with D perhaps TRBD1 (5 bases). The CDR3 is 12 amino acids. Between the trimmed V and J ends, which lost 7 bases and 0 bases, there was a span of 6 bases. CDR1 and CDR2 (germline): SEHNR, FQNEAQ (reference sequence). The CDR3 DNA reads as TGTGCCAGCAAGGGGATGAACACTGAAGCTTTCTTT. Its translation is CASKGMNTEAFF. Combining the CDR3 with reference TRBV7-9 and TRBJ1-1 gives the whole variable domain DTGVSQNPRHKITKRGQNVTFRCDPISEHNRLYWYRQTLGQGPEFLTYFQNEAQLEKSRLLSDRFSAERPKGSFSTLEIQRTEQGDSAMYLCASKGMNTEAFFGQGTRLTVV.

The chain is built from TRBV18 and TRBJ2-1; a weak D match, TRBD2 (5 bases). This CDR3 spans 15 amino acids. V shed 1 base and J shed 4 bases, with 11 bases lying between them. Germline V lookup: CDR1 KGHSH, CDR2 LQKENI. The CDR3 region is CASSPRSSSYNEQFF. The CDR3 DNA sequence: TGTGCCAGCTCACCACGGTCTAGCTCGTACAATGAGCAGTTCTTC.

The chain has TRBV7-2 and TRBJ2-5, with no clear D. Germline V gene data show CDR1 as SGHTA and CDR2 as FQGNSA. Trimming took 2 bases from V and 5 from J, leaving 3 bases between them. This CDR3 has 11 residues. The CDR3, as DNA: TGTGCCAGCAGCTTATATGAGACCCAGTACTTC. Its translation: CASSLYETQYF.

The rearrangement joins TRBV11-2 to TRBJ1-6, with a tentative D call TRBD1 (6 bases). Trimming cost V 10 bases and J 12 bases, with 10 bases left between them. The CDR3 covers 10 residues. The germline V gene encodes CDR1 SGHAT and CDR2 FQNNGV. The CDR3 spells CATTRGPLHF. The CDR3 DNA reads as TGTGCCACCACCAGGGGACCCCTCCACTTT. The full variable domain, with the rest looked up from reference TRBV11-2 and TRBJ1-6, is EAGVAQSPRYKIIEKRQSVAFWCNPISGHATLYWYQQILGQGPKLLIQFQNNGVVDDSQLPKDRFSAERLKGVDSTLKIQPAKLEDSAVYLCATTRGPLHFGNGTRLTVT.

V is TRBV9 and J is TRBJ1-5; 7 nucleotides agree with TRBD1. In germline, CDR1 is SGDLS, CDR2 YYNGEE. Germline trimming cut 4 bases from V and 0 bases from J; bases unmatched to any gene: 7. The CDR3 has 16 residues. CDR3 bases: TGTGCCAGCAGCCTAACAGGGGATTATAGCAATCAGCCCCAGCATTTT. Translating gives CASSLTGDYSNQPQHF. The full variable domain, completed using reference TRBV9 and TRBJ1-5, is DSGVTQTPKHLITATGQRVTLRCSPRSGDLSVYWYQQSLDQGLQFLIQYYNGEERAKGNILERFSAQQFPDLHSELNLSSLELGDSALYFCASSLTGDYSNQPQHFGDGTRLSIL.

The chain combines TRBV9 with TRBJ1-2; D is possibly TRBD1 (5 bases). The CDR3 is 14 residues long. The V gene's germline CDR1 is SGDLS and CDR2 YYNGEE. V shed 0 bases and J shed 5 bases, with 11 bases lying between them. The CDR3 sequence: CASSVGSGGYGYTF. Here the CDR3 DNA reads TGTGCCAGCAGCGTAGGCTCTGGGGGGTATGGCTACACCTTC.

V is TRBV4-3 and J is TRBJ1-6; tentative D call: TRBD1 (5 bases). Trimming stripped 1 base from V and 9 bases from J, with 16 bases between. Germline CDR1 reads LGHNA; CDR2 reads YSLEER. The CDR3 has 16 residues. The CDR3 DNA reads TGCGCCAGCAGCCAAGGACCAGGGCAGGGTGGTTCACCCCTCCACTTT. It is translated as CASSQGPGQGGSPLHF.

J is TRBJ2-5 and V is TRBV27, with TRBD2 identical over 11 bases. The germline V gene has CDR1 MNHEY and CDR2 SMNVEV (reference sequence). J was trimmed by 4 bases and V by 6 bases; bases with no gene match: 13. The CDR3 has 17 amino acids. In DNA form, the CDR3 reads TGTGCCAGCAGGACCGCCAGAACTAGCGGGAGTTTAGAGACCCAGTACTTC. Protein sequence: CASRTARTSGSLETQYF.

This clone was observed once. CDR3 sequence: CASSEWQGARNEQYF. Written as DNA, the CDR3 is TGTGCCAGCAGTGAATGGCAGGGGGCGAGGAACGAGCAGTACTTC. V is TRBV2 and J is TRBJ2-7, with 8 positions matching TRBD1. Trimming at V came to 2 bases and at J to 5 bases, leaving 8 bases not matched to a gene. Germline V gene data show CDR1 as SNHLY and CDR2 as FYNNEI. This CDR3 has 15 amino acids. The full variable domain, with the rest looked up from reference TRBV2 and TRBJ2-7, is EPEVTQTPSHQVTQMGQEVILRCVPISNHLYFYWYRQILGQKVEFLVSFYNNEISEKSEIFDDQFSVERPDGSNFTLKIRSTKLEDSAMYFCASSEWQGARNEQYFGPGTRLTVT.

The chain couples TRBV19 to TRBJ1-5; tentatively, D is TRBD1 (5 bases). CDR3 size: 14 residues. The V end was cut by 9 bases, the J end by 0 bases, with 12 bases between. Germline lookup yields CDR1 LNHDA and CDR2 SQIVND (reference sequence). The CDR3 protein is CASRRQISNQPQHF. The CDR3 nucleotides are TGTGCCAGCCGCCGACAGATTAGCAATCAGCCCCAGCATTTT. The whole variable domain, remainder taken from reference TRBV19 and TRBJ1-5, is DGGITQSPKYLFRKEGQNVTLSCEQNLNHDAMYWYRQDPGQGLRLIYYSQIVNDFQKGDIAEGYSVSREKKESFPLTVTSAQKNPTAFYLCASRRQISNQPQHFGDGTRLSIL.

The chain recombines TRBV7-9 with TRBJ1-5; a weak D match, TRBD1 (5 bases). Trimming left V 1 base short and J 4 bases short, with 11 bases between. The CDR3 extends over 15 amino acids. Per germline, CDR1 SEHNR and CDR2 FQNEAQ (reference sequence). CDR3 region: CASSLDGAGNQPQHF. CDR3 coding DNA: TGTGCCAGCAGCTTAGATGGGGCAGGGAATCAGCCCCAGCATTTT. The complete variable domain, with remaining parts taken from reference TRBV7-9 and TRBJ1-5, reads DTGVSQNPRHKITKRGQNVTFRCDPISEHNRLYWYRQTLGQGPEFLTYFQNEAQLEKSRLLSDRFSAERPKGSFSTLEIQRTEQGDSAMYLCASSLDGAGNQPQHFGDGTRLSIL.

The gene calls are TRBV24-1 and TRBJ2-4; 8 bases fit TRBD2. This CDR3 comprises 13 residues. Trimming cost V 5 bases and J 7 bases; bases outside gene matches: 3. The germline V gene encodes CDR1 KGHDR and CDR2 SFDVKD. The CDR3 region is CATSASGGNIQYF. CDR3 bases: TGTGCCACCAGTGCCTCGGGGGGGAACATTCAGTACTTC.

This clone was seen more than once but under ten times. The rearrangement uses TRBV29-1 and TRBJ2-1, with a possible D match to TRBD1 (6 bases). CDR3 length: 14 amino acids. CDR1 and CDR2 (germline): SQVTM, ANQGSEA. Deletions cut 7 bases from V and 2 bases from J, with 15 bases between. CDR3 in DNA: TGCAGCGGACAGGTAGCGCAAACCTACAATGAGCAGTTCTTC. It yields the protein CSGQVAQTYNEQFF.

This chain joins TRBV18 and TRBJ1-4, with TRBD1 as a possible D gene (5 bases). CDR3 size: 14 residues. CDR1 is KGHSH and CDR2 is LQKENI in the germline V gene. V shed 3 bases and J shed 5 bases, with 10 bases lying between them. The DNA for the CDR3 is TGTGCCAGCTCACCCGGACATCAAAATGAAAAACTGTTTTTT. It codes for CASSPGHQNEKLFF.

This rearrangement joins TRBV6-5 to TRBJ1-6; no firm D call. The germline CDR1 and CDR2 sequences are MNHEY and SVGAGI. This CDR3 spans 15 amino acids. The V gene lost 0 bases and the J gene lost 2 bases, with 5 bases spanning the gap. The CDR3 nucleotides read TGTGCCAGCAGTTACTCGAGAACCTATAATTCACCCCTCCACTTT. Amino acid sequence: CASSYSRTYNSPLHF.

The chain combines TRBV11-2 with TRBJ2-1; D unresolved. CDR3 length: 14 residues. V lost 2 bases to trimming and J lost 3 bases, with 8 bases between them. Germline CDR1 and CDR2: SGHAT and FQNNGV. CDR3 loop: CASSLLGNYNEQFF. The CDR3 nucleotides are TGTGCCAGCAGCTTACTAGGCAACTACAATGAGCAGTTCTTC.

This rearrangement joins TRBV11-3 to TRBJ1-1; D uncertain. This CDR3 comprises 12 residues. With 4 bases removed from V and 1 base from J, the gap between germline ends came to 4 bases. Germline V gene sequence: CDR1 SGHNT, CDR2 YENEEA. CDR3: CASSSRNTEAFF. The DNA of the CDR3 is TGTGCCAGCAGCTCGAGGAACACTGAAGCTTTCTTT.

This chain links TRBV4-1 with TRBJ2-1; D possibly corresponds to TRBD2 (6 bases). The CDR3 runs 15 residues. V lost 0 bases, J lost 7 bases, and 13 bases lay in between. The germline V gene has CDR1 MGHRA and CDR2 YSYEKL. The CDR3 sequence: CASSQDFVRGNEQFF. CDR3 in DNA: TGCGCCAGCAGCCAAGATTTTGTCCGGGGGAATGAGCAGTTCTTC.